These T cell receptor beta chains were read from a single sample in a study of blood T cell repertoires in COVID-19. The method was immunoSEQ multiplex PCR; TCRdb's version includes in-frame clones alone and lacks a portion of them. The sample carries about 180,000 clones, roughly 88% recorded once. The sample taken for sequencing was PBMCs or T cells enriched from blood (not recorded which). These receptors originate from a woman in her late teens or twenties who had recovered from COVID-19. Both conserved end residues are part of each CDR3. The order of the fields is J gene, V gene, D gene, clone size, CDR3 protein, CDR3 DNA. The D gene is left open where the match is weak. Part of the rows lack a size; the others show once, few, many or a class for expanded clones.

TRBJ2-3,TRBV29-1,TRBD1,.,CSVDRGNTDTQYF,TGCAGCGTCGACAGGGGTAACACAGATACGCAGTATTTT
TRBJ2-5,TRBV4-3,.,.,CASSQLLATSETQYF,TGCGCCAGCAGCCAACTTCTAGCGACCTCGGAGACCCAGTACTTC
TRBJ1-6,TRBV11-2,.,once,CASSSTGNLNSPLHF,TGTGCCAGCAGCTCCACAGGGAACCTCAATTCACCCCTCCACTTT
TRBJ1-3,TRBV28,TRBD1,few,CATMTGLENTIYF,TGTGCCACCATGACAGGGCTCGAAAACACCATATATTTT
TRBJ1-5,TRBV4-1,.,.,CASSQIAGGYSNQPQHF,TGCGCCAGCAGCCAGATAGCAGGCGGGTATAGCAATCAGCCCCAGCATTTT
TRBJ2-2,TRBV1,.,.,CTSSQVVLGASGELFF,TGCACCAGCAGCCAAGTCGTTTTAGGAGCGTCCGGGGAGCTGTTTTTT
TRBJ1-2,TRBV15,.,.,CATSRVGEGVSGYTF,TGTGCCACCAGCAGAGTTGGCGAGGGAGTAAGTGGCTACACCTTC
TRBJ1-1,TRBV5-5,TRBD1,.,CASSFQQGLNTEAFF,TGTGCCAGCAGCTTCCAACAGGGGTTGAACACTGAAGCTTTCTTT
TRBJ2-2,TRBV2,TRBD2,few,CASSRDRGGVGELFF,TGTGCCAGCAGCCGGGACCGGGGAGGGGTCGGGGAGCTGTTTTTT
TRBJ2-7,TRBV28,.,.,CASSSRRGFSSLIYEQYF,TGTGCCAGCAGTTCCAGAAGAGGGTTTTCCTCCCTTATCTACGAGCAGTACTTC
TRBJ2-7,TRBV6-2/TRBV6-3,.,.,CASTPSPGAYEQYF,TGTGCCAGCACCCCTTCCCCAGGGGCCTACGAGCAGTACTTC
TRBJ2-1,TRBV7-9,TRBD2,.,CASSQLPGLAGGGNEQFF,TGTGCCAGCAGCCAACTACCGGGACTAGCGGGGGGTGGAAATGAGCAGTTCTTC
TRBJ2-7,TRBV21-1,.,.,CASSKVRSSYEQYF,TGTGCCAGCAGCAAAGTCCGTAGCTCCTACGAGCAGTACTTC
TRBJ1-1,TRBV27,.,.,CASSLVAPGFRVTEAFF,TGTGCCAGCAGTTTAGTAGCCCCCGGGTTCCGGGTCACTGAAGCTTTCTTT
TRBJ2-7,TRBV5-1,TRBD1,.,CASSTGGGVIYEQYF,TGCGCCAGCAGTACAGGGGGTGGGGTAATTTACGAGCAGTACTTC
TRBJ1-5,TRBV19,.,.,CASSPMSQGSSFNQPQHF,TGTGCCAGTAGTCCAATGTCACAGGGTAGTAGTTTCAATCAGCCCCAGCATTTT
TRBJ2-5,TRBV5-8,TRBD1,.,CASSLFRGQGARKGETQYF,TGTGCCAGCAGCTTGTTCAGGGGACAGGGGGCGCGGAAGGGAGAGACCCAGTACTTC
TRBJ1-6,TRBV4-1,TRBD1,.,CASSQGQGVYNSPLHF,TGCGCCAGCAGCCAGGGACAGGGTGTCTATAATTCACCCCTCCACTTT
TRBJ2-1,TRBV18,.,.,CASSSGNSNGLNEQFF,TGTGCCAGCTCATCAGGTAATTCGAACGGATTAAATGAGCAGTTCTTC
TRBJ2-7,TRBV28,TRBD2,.,CASRPRASGQYF,TGTGCCAGCAGACCCAGGGCTAGCGGGCAATACTTC
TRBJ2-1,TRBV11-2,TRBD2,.,CASSLGGSAYNEQFF,TGTGCCAGCAGCTTAGGCGGGAGCGCCTACAATGAGCAGTTCTTC
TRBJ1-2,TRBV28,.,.,CVSSSGESGYTF,TGTGTCTCCAGTTCGGGGGAGAGTGGCTACACCTTC